The rows below give T cell receptor beta chains drawn from one sample of a study of cytomegalovirus exposure and HLA in healthy donors. Profiling relied on immunoSEQ multiplex PCR, and the TCRdb table lists in-frame clones only, not all of them. The table has around 150,000 clones, approximately 80% seen once. The sequencing input was PBMCs. These receptors were obtained from a man aged 40-50 years in good health and CMV-seronegative. The CDR3 runs from the conserved cysteine through the conserved F or W. D genes are given only for firm matches. Clone sizes are given selectively: once, few, many, or a class where the clone is expanded.

>NA|TRBV4-3|NA|TRBJ2-1
TGCGCCAGCAGCCAACGCGTTTTAACCTCCTACAATGAGCAGTTCTTC
CASSQRVLTSYNEQFF
>NA|TRBV15|TRBD1|TRBJ2-5
TGTGCCACCGACGACGTAGGGACAGGGGGCTCGGAGACCCAGTACTTC
CATDDVGTGGSETQYF
>NA|TRBV4-1|TRBD1|TRBJ2-2
TGCGCCAGCAGCCAAGATAAGGGGGCGGACACCGGGGAGCTGTTTTTT
CASSQDKGADTGELFF
>NA|TRBV30|TRBD2|TRBJ2-1
TGTGCCTGGACGTTTCTAGCGGGAGGATCCTACAATGAGCAGTTCTTC
CAWTFLAGGSYNEQFF
>NA|TRBV27|TRBD2|TRBJ2-7
TGTGCCAGCAGTTTATTGGGTCCCTCGGGACTAGCGGGAGTCGTGAGCTCCTACGAGCAGTACTTC
CASSLLGPSGLAGVVSSYEQYF
>few|TRBV27|NA|TRBJ1-5
TGTGCCAGCAAACCCGGACCGGGGATCGGTCAGCCCCAGCATTTT
CASKPGPGIGQPQHF
>few|TRBV27|NA|TRBJ2-7
TGTGCCAGCAGTTTAACCGACAGCTACGAGCAGTACTTC
CASSLTDSYEQYF
>NA|TRBV29-1|TRBD1|TRBJ1-1
TGCAGCGGGGGACAGGGGGCGCAGACTGAAGCTTTCTTT
CSGGQGAQTEAFF
>NA|TRBV6-5|TRBD2|TRBJ2-5
TGTGCCAGCAGTCCAGGACCGGGGGGGACCCAGTACTTC
CASSPGPGGTQYF
>NA|TRBV27|TRBD1|TRBJ2-5
TGTGCCAGCAGTAAGACGCCACCGGGACAGATAGAAGAGACCCAGTACTTC
CASSKTPPGQIEETQYF
>NA|TRBV4-1|NA|TRBJ2-7
TGCGCCAGCAGCCAAGAGGGCACAAACTCCTACGAGCAGTACTTC
CASSQEGTNSYEQYF
>NA|TRBV4-3|TRBD2|TRBJ2-3
TGCGCCAGCAGCCAAGATTCTAGCGGGATCGGCACAGATACGCAGTATTTT
CASSQDSSGIGTDTQYF
>few|TRBV10-2|NA|TRBJ2-7
TGCGGTTCTGGAGGGAGCTCCTACGAGCAGTACTTC
CGSGGSSYEQYF
>NA|TRBV28|TRBD1|TRBJ2-7
TGTGCCAGCAGTACGATCCGGGACAGGGGGTGCTGGCAGTACTTC
CASSTIRDRGCWQYF
>NA|TRBV6-1|NA|TRBJ1-2
TGTGCCAGCAGGGGCGGGGGGGGCGATGGCTACACCTTC
CASRGGGGDGYTF
>NA|TRBV4-2|TRBD2|TRBJ2-3
TGTGCCAGCAGCCAAGACCAGCGGGAGTGGGACACAGATACGCAGTATTTT
CASSQDQREWDTDTQYF
>few|TRBV14|NA|TRBJ1-2
TGTGCCAGCAGCCAAGCGGGGACACATGGCTACACCTTC
CASSQAGTHGYTF
>NA|TRBV28|TRBD1|TRBJ1-4
TGTGCCAGCACAATGACAGGGGCAACTAATGAAAAACTGTTTTTT
CASTMTGATNEKLFF
>NA|TRBV19|TRBD1|TRBJ2-7
TGTGCCAGTAGTATTTCAGGGGGAAGCTCCTACGAGCAGTACTTC
CASSISGGSSYEQYF
>NA|TRBV11-3|NA|TRBJ2-1
TGTGCCAGCAGCCAGGGACTTGGCAATGAGCAGTTCTTC
CASSQGLGNEQFF
>NA|TRBV7-9|NA|TRBJ2-1
TGTGCCAGCAGCTTAGGAGACAATGAGCAGTTCTTC
CASSLGDNEQFF
>NA|TRBV9|TRBD2|TRBJ2-2
TGTGCCAGCAGCGCCCTAGCGGCACCCACCAGCGCCGGGGAGCTGTTTTTT
CASSALAAPTSAGELFF
>few|TRBV2|NA|TRBJ1-4
TGTGCCAGCCAGGGAGTCTCGGGGGCTAATGAAAAACTGTTTTTT
CASQGVSGANEKLFF
>NA|TRBV6-5|NA|TRBJ1-2
TGTGCCAGCAGTACACAGGGTAGCTATGGCTACACCTTC
CASSTQGSYGYTF
>NA|TRBV7-9|TRBD1|TRBJ1-1
TGTGCCAGCAGCTTGGACAGGGCCCAAACGACGGACACTGAAGCTTTCTTT
CASSLDRAQTTDTEAFF
>NA|TRBV19|NA|TRBJ1-5
TGCGGGGTCGGAGAAGGGATCAACGGCAATCAGCCCCAGCATTTT
CGVGEGINGNQPQHF
>NA|TRBV13|TRBD2|TRBJ2-3
TGTGCCAGCAGCCCCCCGGGACTAGCTTGGCATACGCAGTATTTT
CASSPPGLAWHTQYF
>NA|TRBV29-1|NA|TRBJ2-7
TGCAGCGCCCGAGCGACAGCATACGAGCAGTACTTC
CSARATAYEQYF
>NA|TRBV18|TRBD1|TRBJ1-2
TGTGCCAGCTCACCACCACAGATAGGGGGCGTCTATGGCTACACCTTC
CASSPPQIGGVYGYTF
>NA|TRBV6-5|NA|TRBJ2-2
TGTGCCAGCAGTGCAGGGGCAGGGACCGGGGAGCTGTTTTTT
CASSAGAGTGELFF
>few|TRBV9|TRBD2|TRBJ2-5
TGTGCCAGCAGCGGTACGACTAGCGGGACGGAGACCCAGTACTTC
CASSGTTSGTETQYF
>NA|TRBV2|TRBD2|TRBJ2-3
TGTGCCAGCAGTCTGGGACTAGCGGGGCACACAGATACGCAGTATTTT
CASSLGLAGHTDTQYF
>NA|TRBV5-1|TRBD2|TRBJ2-3
TGCGCCAGCAGGCCTACTAGCGGACCACCCACAGATACGCAGTATTTT
CASRPTSGPPTDTQYF
>few|TRBV2|NA|TRBJ2-3
TGTGCCAGCAGGTTCGGACTAATTGGCACAGATACGCAGTATTTT
CASRFGLIGTDTQYF
>NA|TRBV7-6|TRBD2|TRBJ2-3
TGTGCCAGCAGCTTGCCTCCAGTCCCCACTAGCGGGAGAGCAGATACGCAGTATTTT
CASSLPPVPTSGRADTQYF
>NA|TRBV7-2|NA|TRBJ2-7
TGTGCCAGCAGCTTAGCGGGTGGTCCTCCGGGCTCCTACGAGCAGTACTTC
CASSLAGGPPGSYEQYF
>NA|TRBV4-1|NA|TRBJ2-7
TGCGCCAGCTCCCAGGGTCCATCCTACGAGCAGTACTTC
CASSQGPSYEQYF
>NA|TRBV4-1|TRBD1|TRBJ2-7
TGCGCCAGCAGCCAAGACTGGGACAGGGGTGTGTACGAGCAGTACTTC
CASSQDWDRGVYEQYF
>few|TRBV19|TRBD1|TRBJ2-7
TGTGCCAGTAGTGGACAGGGGGGTTATGGCGAGCAGTACTTC
CASSGQGGYGEQYF
>NA|TRBV5-1|TRBD1|TRBJ2-7
TGCGCCAGCAGCTTCGGGACAGGTGGTGACGAGCAGTACTTC
CASSFGTGGDEQYF
>NA|TRBV18|TRBD1|TRBJ2-1
TGTGCCAGCTCACCACCGACAGGGGGCAATGAGCAGTTCTTC
CASSPPTGGNEQFF
>NA|TRBV29-1|NA|TRBJ2-1
TGCAGCCCCCCCGGTCATGAGCAGTTCTTC
CSPPGHEQFF
>NA|TRBV27|NA|TRBJ1-2
TGTGCCAGCAGTCCCAGGACAACTAACTATGGCTACACCTTC
CASSPRTTNYGYTF
>NA|TRBV11-1|TRBD1|TRBJ2-7
TGTGCCAGCAGCTTAGCAGGGGGCGCAGGATACGAGCAGTACTTC
CASSLAGGAGYEQYF
>NA|TRBV4-3|NA|TRBJ2-7
TGCGCCAGCAGCCAAGAACCCAGGGGCCCCTACGAGCAGTACTTC
CASSQEPRGPYEQYF
>NA|TRBV7-8|NA|TRBJ1-3
TGTGCCAGCAGCTTAACACAGACCTCTGGAAACACCATATATTTT
CASSLTQTSGNTIYF
>NA|TRBV6-4|NA|TRBJ1-3
TGTGCCAGCAGAGCAGGGAGAAACACCATATATTTT
CASRAGRNTIYF
>NA|TRBV11-2|NA|TRBJ1-1
TGTGCCAGCAGCTTACTTTACCGGGACACTGAAGCTTTCTTT
CASSLLYRDTEAFF
>NA|TRBV6-5|NA|TRBJ2-1
TGTGCCAGCAGTTTCACACTAGGTTATCAGTTCTTC
CASSFTLGYQFF